Below, 5 T cell receptor beta chains from the same sample are listed, as sequenced in a study of response to subunit inactivated influenza vaccine. From the RT-PCR reads, TCRdb called clonotypes with MiXCR, one entry per CDR3 protein. The table includes around 790,000 distinct CDR3 sequences, 21% detected once. The material was PBMCs from blood, obtained more than 4 days after vaccination. The receptors here all came from a man aged 45-65 years who received an inactivated influenza vaccine.

This clonotype turned up a few times. The chain is built from TRBV7-9 and TRBJ1-2; D call uncertain. The CDR3 is 14 residues long. The ends were cut back, 5 bases at V and 6 bases at J, with 16 bases in the middle. The germline V gene has CDR1 SEHNR and CDR2 FQNEAQ (reference sequence). The CDR3 DNA follows: TGTGCCAGCAGCCCAAAGGACCTCTCAAATGGCTACACCTTC. Translating gives CASSPKDLSNGYTF. Drawing the rest from reference TRBV7-9 and TRBJ1-2, the complete variable domain is DTGVSQNPRHKITKRGQNVTFRCDPISEHNRLYWYRQTLGQGPEFLTYFQNEAQLEKSRLLSDRFSAERPKGSFSTLEIQRTEQGDSAMYLCASSPKDLSNGYTFGSGTRLTVV.

The genes are TRBV9 and TRBJ2-3, with 7 bases identical to TRBD2. Germline CDR1 is SGDLS and CDR2 is YYNGEE. Unmatched junction bases numbered 13, after V lost 3 bases and J lost 3 bases. This CDR3 is built from 17 residues. In DNA form, the CDR3 reads TGTGCCAGCAGCGCGCCTGCTGGCGGGAGTATAACAGATACGCAGTATTTT. Its translation is CASSAPAGGSITDTQYF.

A few counts support this clonotype. V and J are TRBV5-4 and TRBJ2-2; 7 bases match TRBD2. CDR3 size: 17 residues. Germline loops: CDR1 SGHNT, CDR2 YYREEE (reference sequence). The ends lost 0 bases at V and 0 bases at J; junction bases unmatched: 5. CDR3 in amino acids: CASSLGGGATNTGELFF. The CDR3 coding sequence is TGTGCCAGCAGCTTGGGGGGGGGAGCTACGAACACCGGGGAGCTGTTTTTT.

This clonotype was picked up a small number of times. This rearrangement joins TRBV7-9 to TRBJ1-2; 9 bases are shared with TRBD1. V trimming: 5 bases; J trimming: 8 bases; junction bases outside the gene matches: 12. The CDR3 is made up of 15 amino acids. Germline V lookup: CDR1 SEHNR, CDR2 FQNEAQ (reference sequence). The CDR3 sequence is CASSNTGTGNEGYTF. CDR3 DNA: TGTGCCAGCAGCAACACCGGGACAGGGAATGAAGGCTACACCTTC.

This clonotype was seen only a few times. The rearrangement links TRBV5-1 to TRBJ1-3, with 8 nucleotides matching TRBD1. The junction had 9 bases not matched to a gene; V was cut back by 3 bases and J by 4 bases. Per the germline V gene, CDR1 is SGHRS and CDR2 is YFSETQ. This CDR3 has 16 amino acids. The CDR3 reads CASSWGTGRSGNTIYF. DNA of the CDR3: TGCGCCAGCAGCTGGGGGACAGGACGATCCGGAAACACCATATATTTT.